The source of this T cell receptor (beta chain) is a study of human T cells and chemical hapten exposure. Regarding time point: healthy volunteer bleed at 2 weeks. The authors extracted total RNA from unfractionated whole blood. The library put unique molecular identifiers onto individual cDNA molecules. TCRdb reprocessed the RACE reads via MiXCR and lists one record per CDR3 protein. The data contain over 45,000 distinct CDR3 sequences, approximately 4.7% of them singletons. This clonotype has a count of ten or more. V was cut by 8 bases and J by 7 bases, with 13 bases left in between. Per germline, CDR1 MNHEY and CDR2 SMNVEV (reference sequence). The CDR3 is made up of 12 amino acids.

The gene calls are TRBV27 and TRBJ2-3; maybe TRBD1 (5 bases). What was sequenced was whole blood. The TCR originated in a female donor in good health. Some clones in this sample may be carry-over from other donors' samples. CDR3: CASGIRQNTQYF. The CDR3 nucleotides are TGTGCCAGCGGGATCAGACAGAATACGCAGTATTTT.